Listed here is a single TCR beta chain. Antigen unknown. These data are taken from a study of cytomegalovirus exposure and HLA in healthy donors. These donors were members of the approximately 110-subject validation cohort, a group separate from the approximately 670-subject first cohort. General study results and limits: Overall, under 200 TCR beta chains were annotated as cytomegalovirus-associated.

Germline CDR1 SGHDT, CDR2 YYEEEE. The CDR3 sequence is 14 residues long. Trimming left V 4 bases short and J 6 bases short, with 14 bases between. The method was immunoSEQ multiplex PCR; TCRdb's version includes in-frame clones alone and lacks a portion of them. The sample holds about 160,000 clones, 75% to 90% seen once. The clonotype comes from a woman between 18 and 29 years old in good health and CMV-seronegative. The chain links TRBV5-6 to TRBJ1-5; D ambiguous. The sample taken for sequencing was PBMCs. CDR3 loop: CASSNGIRGQPQHF. The CDR3 DNA follows: TGTGCCAGCAGCAACGGGATCCGCGGTCAGCCCCAGCATTTT.